These T cell receptor beta chains were read from a single sample in a study of STAT5B mutations in CD4+ large granular lymphocyte leukemia. The method was immunoSEQ multiplex PCR; TCRdb's version includes in-frame clones alone and lacks a portion of them. In the table there are 30,000 to 40,000 clones, around 75% of which are singletons. The specimen was CD4+ T cells from blood buffy coats. The source is a human donor in good health. Both conserved end residues are part of each CDR3. The D gene is left open where the match is weak. Size values are once, few and many counts, or a class for expanded clones, and some rows have none.

abundance	len	v_gene	d_gene	j_gene	CDR3nt	CDR3aa
-	14	TRBV6-5	TRBD1	TRBJ1-6	TGTGCCAGCAGTACGAGGACAGGAAATTCACCCCTCCACTTT	CASSTRTGNSPLHF
-	13	TRBV5-1	-	TRBJ2-5	TGCGCCAGCAGCCCGGGGTCCCAAGAGACCCAGTACTTC	CASSPGSQETQYF
-	12	TRBV7-2	-	TRBJ2-5	TGTGCCAGCAGCGGAGCCGTTCAGACCCAGTACTTC	CASSGAVQTQYF
-	17	TRBV4-2	TRBD1	TRBJ2-7	TGTGCCAGCAGCCAAGCCTCGGGACAGTCATTATCCTACGAGCAGTACTTC	CASSQASGQSLSYEQYF
-	16	TRBV6-6	TRBD2	TRBJ2-1	TGTGCCAGCAGCCGCCCCGGAGCGGGAGGTCGCGGGGAGCAGTTCTTC	CASSRPGAGGRGEQFF
-	14	TRBV27	-	TRBJ1-2	TGTGCCAGCAGTTTAAAGGGCCCCCGGGGGGGCTACACCTTC	CASSLKGPRGGYTF
-	15	TRBV5-1	-	TRBJ2-3	TGCGCCAGCAGCTTGGGAGTTGGAGTCACAGATACGCAGTATTTT	CASSLGVGVTDTQYF
-	15	TRBV5-6	-	TRBJ2-1	TGTGCCAGCAGCTTCGCAGGCCTTGGGTACAATGAGCAGTTCTTC	CASSFAGLGYNEQFF
few	11	TRBV6-5	-	TRBJ2-7	TGTGCCAGCAGTTACGACTACGAGCAGTACTTC	CASSYDYEQYF
-	14	TRBV2	-	TRBJ1-1	TGTGCCAGCGGCCTGCGGGCTGGGAACACTGAAGCTTTCTTT	CASGLRAGNTEAFF
once	16	TRBV5-1	TRBD2	TRBJ2-3	TGCGCCAGCAGGGGACTAGCGGGGGCCGGCACAGATACGCAGTATTTT	CASRGLAGAGTDTQYF
-	15	TRBV6-5	-	TRBJ1-5	TGTGCCAGCAGTTACTCTGGGGTGGGCAATCAGCCCCAGCATTTT	CASSYSGVGNQPQHF
-	11	TRBV7-2	-	TRBJ1-2	TGTGCCAGCAGCCAGACCTATGGCTACACCTTC	CASSQTYGYTF
-	16	TRBV4-1	TRBD2	TRBJ2-5	TGCGCCAGCAGCCAAGGAACTAGCGCGTACCAAGAGACCCAGTACTTC	CASSQGTSAYQETQYF
-	11	TRBV6-5	-	TRBJ2-7	TGTGCCAGCAGTTATTCGGGGGAGCAGTATTTC	CASSYSGEQYF
few	11	TRBV20-1	-	TRBJ2-7	TGCAGTGGGGGGATAAGATACGAGCAGTACTTC	CSGGIRYEQYF
-	15	TRBV6-1	-	TRBJ1-5	TGTGCCAGCAGTCTCCGGGGGGGGGCTAGTCAGCCCCAGCATTTT	CASSLRGGASQPQHF
-	14	TRBV6-5	TRBD1	TRBJ1-1	TGTGCCAGCAGTTACTCCCAGGGGGTGACTGAAGCTTTCTTT	CASSYSQGVTEAFF
-	20	TRBV11-2	-	TRBJ2-1	TGTGCCAGCAGCTTAGAAGCACCACTTTCGACGGGAAGCTCCTACAATGAGCAGTTCTTC	CASSLEAPLSTGSSYNEQFF
once	14	TRBV2	TRBD1	TRBJ2-7	TGTGCCAGCAGTGTCACAGGGGTCACCTACGAGCAGTACTTC	CASSVTGVTYEQYF
-	15	TRBV9	TRBD2	TRBJ2-3	TGTGCCAGCAGCTCTAGCGGGGGGGCCCTAGATACGCAGTATTTT	CASSSSGGALDTQYF
-	12	TRBV29-1	-	TRBJ2-1	TGCAGCGTCGACCGGGCCGCCGGTGAGCAGTTCTTC	CSVDRAAGEQFF
-	15	TRBV7-2	TRBD1	TRBJ1-4	TGTGCCAGCACAATGGGACAGGGAATGAATGAAAAACTGTTTTTT	CASTMGQGMNEKLFF
few	15	TRBV2	TRBD2	TRBJ2-7	TGTGCCAGCAGTTTTCTAGCGGGGGGCTCCTACGAGCAGTACTTC	CASSFLAGGSYEQYF
few	11	TRBV20-1	-	TRBJ1-1	TGCAGTGCCATCCAAAACACTGAAGCTTTCTTT	CSAIQNTEAFF
-	13	TRBV29-1	TRBD1	TRBJ1-2	TGCAGCGTGAGGGAGGGGGCGTCCTATGGCTACACCTTC	CSVREGASYGYTF
-	12	TRBV2	TRBD1	TRBJ1-2	TGTGCCAGCGACAGGGTTAACTATGGCTACACCTTC	CASDRVNYGYTF
few	13	TRBV2	-	TRBJ2-6	TGTGCCAGCCATACGTCTGGGGCCAACGTCCTGACTTTC	CASHTSGANVLTF
-	15	TRBV28	-	TRBJ2-6	TGTGCCAGCAGTTTGAGGAACTCTGGGGCCAACGTCCTGACTTTC	CASSLRNSGANVLTF
once	13	TRBV25-1	-	TRBJ1-5	TGTGCCAGCAGGGGATACGGCAATCAGCCCCAGCATTTT	CASRGYGNQPQHF
-	17	TRBV5-1	TRBD1	TRBJ2-3	TGCGCCAGCAGCTTCCTTTTGGGACAGGGGGCGGCAGATACGCAGTATTTT	CASSFLLGQGAADTQYF
-	14	TRBV18	TRBD1	TRBJ2-7	TGTGCCAGCTCACCACCCAGGACAGGGAACGAGCAGTACTTC	CASSPPRTGNEQYF
few	13	TRBV25-1	TRBD1	TRBJ1-1	TGTGCCAGCAGGGACAGGGTGAACACTGAAGCTTTCTTT	CASRDRVNTEAFF
-	15	TRBV5-6	TRBD1	TRBJ2-1	TGTGCCAGCAGCTACCGGGACAGGCCTCTCGTGGAGCAGTTCTTC	CASSYRDRPLVEQFF
few	15	TRBV5-6	-	TRBJ1-4	TGTGCCAGCAGCCCTGGACCTCTTAGACGTGAAAAACTGTTTTTT	CASSPGPLRREKLFF
-	15	TRBV7-6	TRBD2	TRBJ2-1	TGTGCCAGCAGCTTGCGGGGGGGCATCTACAATGAGCAGTTCTTC	CASSLRGGIYNEQFF
-	15	TRBV7-3	-	TRBJ2-1	TGTGCCAGCAGCTTAACCCAGGACTCCTACAATGAGCAGTTCTTC	CASSLTQDSYNEQFF
-	14	TRBV27	TRBD2	TRBJ2-7	TGTGCCAGCAGTCCTAAAGCCGGGAGGGGAGATATGTACTTC	CASSPKAGRGDMYF
-	14	TRBV27	TRBD1	TRBJ1-2	TGTGCCAGCAGTTTCCGGGACAGGGGGCATGGCTACACCTTC	CASSFRDRGHGYTF
-	14	TRBV2	TRBD1	TRBJ1-4	TGTGCCAGCAGTGGGGGGACAGGGGATGAAAAACTGTTTTTT	CASSGGTGDEKLFF
-	19	TRBV19	-	TRBJ2-2	TGTGCCAGTAGTCCTGGATTTCTGGAGGCGGAGGGCCTCTCCGGGGAGCTGTTTTTT	CASSPGFLEAEGLSGELFF
-	14	TRBV27	-	TRBJ2-7	TGTGCCAGCAGACGAGGCGGGGTACCCTACGAGCAGTACTTC	CASRRGGVPYEQYF
-	16	TRBV4-2	-	TRBJ2-2	TGTGCCAGCAGCCCCGGGGGTAGCGTTCACCCCGGGGAGCTGTTTTTT	CASSPGGSVHPGELFF
-	15	TRBV4-2	-	TRBJ1-4	TGTGCCAGCAGCTTGGACACTTCAACTAATGAAAAACTGTTTTTT	CASSLDTSTNEKLFF
-	14	TRBV5-6	-	TRBJ2-7	TGTGCCAGCTTTAGGAGGGGGGTCTTCTACGAGCAGTACTTC	CASFRRGVFYEQYF
-	14	TRBV15	TRBD2	TRBJ2-1	TGTGCCACCACCCCAGCGGGAGGGGACAATGAGCAGTTCTTC	CATTPAGGDNEQFF
-	15	TRBV14	-	TRBJ2-7	TGTGCCAGCAGCGCACAAGGGGCCCTCAATTACGAGCAGTACTTC	CASSAQGALNYEQYF
few	13	TRBV11-2	TRBD2	TRBJ2-7	TGTGCCAGTGCTACTAGCGGGTTGTACGAGCAGTACTTC	CASATSGLYEQYF
-	13	TRBV7-7	-	TRBJ1-1	TGTGCCAGCAGCCTTCATCCTTCCACTGAAGCTTTCTTT	CASSLHPSTEAFF
-	15	TRBV7-9	-	TRBJ1-1	TGTGCCAGCAGCTTAAGAGGGACACTGAACACTGAAGCTTTCTTT	CASSLRGTLNTEAFF
few	15	TRBV19	TRBD1	TRBJ1-2	TGTGCCAGTAGTATAATGGCGGGACAGAGCTATGGCTACACCTTC	CASSIMAGQSYGYTF
few	15	TRBV6-5	-	TRBJ1-1	TGTGCCAGCAGTTACTCGATGCGGGCGAACACTGAAGCTTTCTTT	CASSYSMRANTEAFF
-	14	TRBV29-1	-	TRBJ2-3	TGCAGCGTTGAGAGGGGCAGGAGGACCGATACGCAGTATTTT	CSVERGRRTDTQYF
-	16	TRBV7-6	-	TRBJ2-2	TGTGCCAGCAGCTTAGGAGGAACTAAATGGGCCGGGGAGCTGTTTTTT	CASSLGGTKWAGELFF
-	14	TRBV9	TRBD2	TRBJ2-3	TGTGCCAGCAGCCCAAGCTGGGGGGAGGGTACGCAGTATTTT	CASSPSWGEGTQYF
-	15	TRBV7-9	TRBD2	TRBJ2-1	TGTGCCAGCAGCTTAGAGGCTAGCGGAAACAATGAGCAGTTCTTC	CASSLEASGNNEQFF